This T cell receptor (beta chain) was observed in a study of patients and donors after allogeneic stem cell transplantation. The CDR3 runs to 17 residues. Germline V gene lookup returns CDR1 LGHNA and CDR2 YSLEER. The J segment lost 6 bases and the V segment lost 1 base, leaving 12 bases of the junction unmatched. TCRdb fed the RT-PCR reads into MiXCR, producing one record per CDR3 protein. Found here are around 200,000 distinct CDR3 sequences, over 30% of them singletons; the top ten hold more than 9%. This TCR was recovered from a human donor who was either an allogeneic HSCT recipient or a stem cell or donor lymphocyte infusion donor (not recorded which). It is not recorded whose cells these are; they may come from a transplant donor. The source material was blood, either unsorted or a sorted T cell fraction (not recorded which). The J gene is TRBJ2-1, the V gene TRBV4-3; 7 bases are a match to TRBD2. This CDR3 reads CASSQVTGLGPFNEQFF. CDR3 nucleotide sequence: TGCGCCAGCAGCCAAGTTACAGGACTAGGCCCCTTCAATGAGCAGTTCTTC.